The 23 T cell receptor beta chains given below trace back to one sample, sequenced in a study of T cell clusters in autoimmune cytopenias. TRB was amplified from about 260 ng of peripheral blood genomic DNA per sample. TRB was amplified by touch-down multiplex PCR, primer pools A and B combined. TCRdb re-called the multiplex PCR reads, yielding one record per CDR3 amino acid sequence without DNA. The sample data list fewer than 8,500 distinct CDR3 sequences. The sequenced sample was peripheral blood. Receptors originate from a human donor with an autoimmune cytopenia or autoimmune hepatitis (not recorded which).

Frequency places this clonotype as medium-sized. The chain combines TRBV7-2 with TRBJ2-1; TCRdb's D call, TRBD1, is unchecked because there is no DNA. Germline-derived CDR1 and CDR2 are SGHTA and FQGNSA. This CDR3 has 15 amino acids. CDR3 residues: CASSLGGNSYNEQFF.

This clonotype is classed as medium-sized by frequency. This chain uses TRBV28 with TRBJ2-7; no DNA is available, so the TRBD1 call from TCRdb remains unchecked. The CDR3 runs 12 residues. CDR1 and CDR2 (germline): MDHEN, SYDVKM. The CDR3 sequence: CASRGRHYEQYF. The entire variable domain, with the rest obtained from reference TRBV28 and TRBJ2-7, is as follows: DVKVTQSSRYLVKRTGEKVFLECVQDMDHENMFWYRQDPGLGLRLIYFSYDVKMKEKGDIPEGYSVSREKKERFSLILESASTNQTSMYLCASRGRHYEQYFGPGTRLTVT.

Measured by frequency, this clonotype is medium-sized. The chain combines TRBV13 with TRBJ2-7; the D call of TRBD2 rests on TCRdb alone, since no DNA is present to check it. Looked up from germline, CDR1 is PRHDT and CDR2 is FYEKMQ (reference sequence). The CDR3 runs to 14 residues. CDR3: CASSPGLMGYEQYF.

The chain couples TRBV19 to TRBJ1-3; TCRdb's D call, TRBD1, is unchecked because there is no DNA. Germline V gene sequence: CDR1 LNHDA, CDR2 SQIVND (reference sequence). This CDR3 region has 15 residues. CDR3 amino acids: CASSGIGMAGNTIYF.

The chain employs TRBV5-1 and TRBJ1-2; the TRBD1 assignment by TCRdb is unverifiable without DNA. This CDR3 is built from 14 residues. CDR1 and CDR2 (germline): SGHRS, YFSETQ. The CDR3 spells CASSSDGGGYGYTF.

V and J are TRBV7-6 and TRBJ2-5. Germline CDR1 is SGHVS and CDR2 is FNYEAQ. The CDR3 has 14 amino acids. CDR3 region: CASSLLGSEETQYF.

This clonotype is deemed medium-sized by its frequency. The CDR3 loop reads CATSRSSSYEQYF. The chain links TRBV15 to TRBJ2-7. The length of the CDR3 is 13 residues. Germline CDR1 is LNHNV and CDR2 is YYDKDF (reference sequence).

The CDR3 is CASSQSPGGFSYNSPLHF. The gene calls are TRBV4-3 and TRBJ1-6; TCRdb gives TRBD1 as the D gene, but with no DNA this cannot be confirmed. This CDR3 contains 18 residues. Germline-derived CDR1 and CDR2 are LGHNA and YSLEER.

In terms of frequency, this clonotype is medium-sized. The chain has TRBV6-1 and TRBJ1-6; no DNA is available, so the TRBD1 call from TCRdb remains unchecked. CDR3 length equals 15 residues. The germline V gene encodes CDR1 MNHNS and CDR2 SASEGT. This CDR3 is CASQPGGGTNSPLHF.

CDR3 protein: CASSLMRSTSQAQHF. J is TRBJ1-5 and V is TRBV7-2. This CDR3 is 15 amino acids long. Germline V gene sequence: CDR1 SGHTA, CDR2 FQGNSA.

The CDR3 sequence: CASSLETGELFF. The genes are TRBV7-9 and TRBJ2-2. From germline, CDR1 is SEHNR and CDR2 FQNEAQ (reference sequence). This CDR3 is built from 12 residues.

J is TRBJ2-4 and V is TRBV15; the TCRdb D gene call, TRBD1, has no DNA to confirm it. Germline V gene data show CDR1 as LNHNV and CDR2 as YYDKDF (reference sequence). The CDR3 extends over 16 amino acids. The CDR3 loop reads CATSRSLGLAKNIQYF.

The chain uses TRBV20-1 and TRBJ1-5; TCRdb's D gene call, TRBD1, goes unchecked for lack of DNA. The germline gives CDR1 DFQATT, CDR2 SNEGSKA (reference sequence). CDR3 length: 16 amino acids. The CDR3 spells CSAREGEQHSNQPQHF.

This clonotype is medium-sized by frequency. The V gene is TRBV18, the J gene TRBJ1-3. Germline V gives CDR1 KGHSH, CDR2 LQKENI. The CDR3 covers 16 residues. The CDR3 loop is CASSQSYDNSGNTIYF.

The chain employs TRBV13 and TRBJ2-7; TCRdb calls TRBD1, which cannot be checked without DNA. The CDR3 contains 13 residues. Germline V CDR1 and CDR2: PRHDT, FYEKMQ (reference sequence). CDR3 residues: CASSAGSSYEQYF.

This clonotype is labeled medium-sized based on frequency. This rearrangement joins TRBV7-9 to TRBJ2-7. This CDR3 has 13 amino acids. CDR1 is SEHNR and CDR2 is FQNEAQ in the germline V gene (reference sequence). This CDR3 is CASSPEADYEQYF.

This clonotype registers medium-sized by frequency. This chain joins TRBV28 and TRBJ2-2; the D call from TCRdb, TRBD2, cannot be confirmed without DNA. The CDR3 loop spans 13 amino acids. Germline CDR1 and CDR2: MDHEN and SYDVKM. The CDR3 reads CASLAANTGELFF.

The chain couples TRBV5-4 to TRBJ1-6; TCRdb proposes TRBD1, but this gene call is untestable without DNA. The CDR3 has 15 residues. Germline CDR1 and CDR2: SGHNT and YYREEE (reference sequence). CDR3 loop: CASSPTGQYNSPLHF.

This clonotype is labeled medium-sized based on frequency. This chain connects TRBV12-3 or TRBV12-4 to TRBJ1-5; no DNA is available, so the TRBD1 call from TCRdb remains unchecked. This CDR3 spans 14 amino acids. The CDR3 is CASSLVGAGQPQHF.

This clonotype is identified as medium-sized from frequency. The chain recombines TRBV6-5 with TRBJ1-2; TCRdb picks TRBD1, but there is no DNA to check that call. Germline CDR1 is MNHEY and CDR2 is SVGAGI. The CDR3 covers 11 residues. CDR3 protein: CASSSLRQATF.

The rearrangement links TRBV11-2 to TRBJ2-5; TCRdb picks TRBD1, but there is no DNA to check that call. There are 14 residues in the CDR3. Germline V gene sequence: CDR1 SGHAT, CDR2 FQNNGV. The chain's CDR3 is CASSYRPGQETQYF. Together with reference TRBV11-2 and TRBJ2-5, the CDR3 gives the full variable domain: EAGVAQSPRYKIIEKRQSVAFWCNPISGHATLYWYQQILGQGPKLLIQFQNNGVVDDSQLPKDRFSAERLKGVDSTLKIQPAKLEDSAVYLCASSYRPGQETQYFGPGTRLLVL.

By frequency, this clonotype registers medium-sized. The rearrangement uses TRBV5-1 and TRBJ1-4; checking the TCRdb D call of TRBD1 is not possible without DNA. The CDR3 runs to 18 residues. Germline V gene sequence: CDR1 SGHRS, CDR2 YFSETQ. This CDR3 reads CASSLAPLAQGRGEKLFF.

This CDR3 is CARERGGNEQFF. J is TRBJ2-1 and V is TRBV30; as DNA is missing, the TRBD1 call by TCRdb cannot be tested. CDR1 and CDR2 (germline): GTSNPN, SVGIG (reference sequence). The CDR3 consists of 12 residues.